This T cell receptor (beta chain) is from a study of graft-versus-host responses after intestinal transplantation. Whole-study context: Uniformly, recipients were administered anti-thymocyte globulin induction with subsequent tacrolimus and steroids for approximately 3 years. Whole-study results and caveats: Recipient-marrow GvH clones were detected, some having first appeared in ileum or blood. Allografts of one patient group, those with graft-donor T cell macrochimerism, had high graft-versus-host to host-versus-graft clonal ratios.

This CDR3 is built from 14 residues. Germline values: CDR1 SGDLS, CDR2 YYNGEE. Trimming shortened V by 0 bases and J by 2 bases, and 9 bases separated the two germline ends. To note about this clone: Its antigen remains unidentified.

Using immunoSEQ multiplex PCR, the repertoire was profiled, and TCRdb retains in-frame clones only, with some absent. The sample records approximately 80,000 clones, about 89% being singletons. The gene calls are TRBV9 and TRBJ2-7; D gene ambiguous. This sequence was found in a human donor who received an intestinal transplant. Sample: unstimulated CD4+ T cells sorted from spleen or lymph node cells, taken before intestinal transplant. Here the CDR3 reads CASSVGVEAYEQYF. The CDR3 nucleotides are TGTGCCAGCAGCGTAGGAGTAGAAGCCTACGAGCAGTACTTC.